This T cell receptor (beta chain) was sequenced in a study of siplizumab effects on memory and regulatory T cells. Data came from immunoSEQ multiplex PCR; TCRdb stores just in-frame clones and leaves some out. The data hold more than 85,000 clones, with roughly 92% observed a single time. There are 16 residues in the CDR3. Germline V CDR1 and CDR2: LGHNA, YNFKEQ. The chain employs TRBV4-2 and TRBJ2-5; 8 bases align to TRBD2. TRBJ2-7 explains the end of the DNA better; the J call may be wrong. Input material: CD4+ T cells sorted from blood. The TCR comes from a human donor in good health. The CDR3 sequence: CASSQSSGGASYEQYF. The CDR3 nucleotides read TGTGCCAGCAGCCAGAGCTCGGGAGGGGCTTCCTACGAGCAGTACTTC.